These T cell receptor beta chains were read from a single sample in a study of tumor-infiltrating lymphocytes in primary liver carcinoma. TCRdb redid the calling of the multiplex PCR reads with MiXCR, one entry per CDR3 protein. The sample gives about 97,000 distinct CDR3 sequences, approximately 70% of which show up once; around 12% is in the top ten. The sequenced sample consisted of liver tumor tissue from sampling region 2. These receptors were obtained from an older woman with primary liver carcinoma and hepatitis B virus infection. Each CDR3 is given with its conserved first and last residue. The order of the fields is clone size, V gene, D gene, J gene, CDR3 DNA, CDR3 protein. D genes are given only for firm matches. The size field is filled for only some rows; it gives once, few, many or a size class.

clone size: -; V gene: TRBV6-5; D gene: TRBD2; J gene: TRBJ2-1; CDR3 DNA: TGTGCTAGCAGACACTTAAGCGGGAGTCCAGCCTACAATGAGCAGTTCTTC; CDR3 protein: CASRHLSGSPAYNEQFF
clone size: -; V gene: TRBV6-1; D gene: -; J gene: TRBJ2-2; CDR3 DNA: TGTGTCAGCGAACTGGTTAGTCCCGTGGAGCTGTTTTTT; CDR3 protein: CVSELVSPVELFF
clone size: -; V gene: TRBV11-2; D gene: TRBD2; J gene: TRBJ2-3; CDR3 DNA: TGTGCCAGCAGCCCGGGACTAGCGGGACCAGATGCGAAGTATTTT; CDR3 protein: CASSPGLAGPDAKYF
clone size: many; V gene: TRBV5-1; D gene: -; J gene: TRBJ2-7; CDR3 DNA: TGCGCCAGCAGCTTGGACGGGCCAGGGACAAAATACGAGCAGTACTTC; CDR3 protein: CASSLDGPGTKYEQYF
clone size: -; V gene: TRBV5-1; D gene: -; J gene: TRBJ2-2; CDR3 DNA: TGCGCAAGCAGCTCGGGAAACACCGGGGAGCTGTTTTTT; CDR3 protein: CASSSGNTGELFF
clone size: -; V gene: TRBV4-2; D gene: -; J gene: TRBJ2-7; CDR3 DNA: TGTACCGGCAGCCATCCCGGGACATCTAGCTCCTACGAGCAGTACTTC; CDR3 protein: CTGSHPGTSSSYEQYF
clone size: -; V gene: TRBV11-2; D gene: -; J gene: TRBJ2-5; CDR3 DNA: TGTGCCAACAGCTTATCGCTAGCAGGAGAGACCCCGTACTTC; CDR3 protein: CANSLSLAGETPYF
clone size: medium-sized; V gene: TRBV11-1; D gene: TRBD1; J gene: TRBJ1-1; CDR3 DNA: TGTGCCAGCAGCCCCCGGACAGGGATCGGGAACACTGAAGCTTTCTTT; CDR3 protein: CASSPRTGIGNTEAFF
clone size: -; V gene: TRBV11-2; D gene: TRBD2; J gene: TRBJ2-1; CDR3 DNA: TGTGCCAGCAGCTTACTTTCGGGACTAGTGTACAATGAGCAGTTCTTC; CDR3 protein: CASSLLSGLVYNEQFF
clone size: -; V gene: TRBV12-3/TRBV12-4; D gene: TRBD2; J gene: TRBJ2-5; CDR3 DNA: TGTGCCAACATTCCCCTTAAAGCGGGGGTCGGGAAAACGGAGACCCAGTACTTC; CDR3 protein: CANIPLKAGVGKTETQYF
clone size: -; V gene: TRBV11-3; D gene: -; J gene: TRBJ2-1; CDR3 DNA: TGTGCCAGCAGCTTAGGCGCCCAGGGTCGTAAGGAGCATTTCTTC; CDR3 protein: CASSLGAQGRKEHFF
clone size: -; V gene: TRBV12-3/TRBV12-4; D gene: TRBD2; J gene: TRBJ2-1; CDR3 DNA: TGTGCCAGCAGCTTATTCGGGGGAGGGTTGCGTTCTTATGAGCAGTTCTTC; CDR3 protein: CASSLFGGGLRSYEQFF
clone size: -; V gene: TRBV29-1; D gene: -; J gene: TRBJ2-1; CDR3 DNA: TGCCGCGTCCACCCGGCTAGAGGGGCGTCCCGAAAGAGTGCGCAGTTCTTC; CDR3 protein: CRVHPARGASRKSAQFF
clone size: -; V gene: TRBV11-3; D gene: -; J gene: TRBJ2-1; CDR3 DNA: TGTGCCAGCAGCTCCCGGAGGGCGCGGACCATGGGCAATGGACAGTTCTTC; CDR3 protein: CASSSRRARTMGNGQFF
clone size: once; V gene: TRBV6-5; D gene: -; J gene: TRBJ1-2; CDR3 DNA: TGTGCCAGCAGTTACTTGACGGGTTCGACTTCTAACTATTGCTACACCTTC; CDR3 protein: CASSYLTGSTSNYCYTF
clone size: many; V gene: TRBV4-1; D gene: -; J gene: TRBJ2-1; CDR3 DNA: TGCGCCAGCAGCCAGAGGGGTTCGGGGTATGAGCAGTTCTTC; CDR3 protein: CASSQRGSGYEQFF
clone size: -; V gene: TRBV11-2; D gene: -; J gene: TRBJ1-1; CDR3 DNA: TGTGCCAGCAGCTTAGAGAGTGGTGGTGGCACTGAAGCGTTCTTT; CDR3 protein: CASSLESGGGTEAFF
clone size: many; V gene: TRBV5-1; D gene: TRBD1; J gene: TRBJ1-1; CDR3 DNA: TGCGCCAGCAGCCCGGGGACAGCTTCCAACACTGAAGCTTTCTTT; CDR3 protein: CASSPGTASNTEAFF
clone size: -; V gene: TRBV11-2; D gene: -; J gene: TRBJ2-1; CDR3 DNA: TGTACGAGCAGCCTCGGGATTAACTCCTACAATGAGCGGTTCTTC; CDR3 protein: CTSSLGINSYNERFF
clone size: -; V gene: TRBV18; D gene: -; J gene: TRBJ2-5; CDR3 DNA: TGTGCCAGCTCACCGAGGTCAGGAGCATCTCAAGAGACCCAGTACTTC; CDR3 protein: CASSPRSGASQETQYF
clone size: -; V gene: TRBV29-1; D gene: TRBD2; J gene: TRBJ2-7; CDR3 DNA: TGCAGCGTTGTTCGGACTAGCGTGAGGCCTTACTACGAGCAGTACTTC; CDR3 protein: CSVVRTSVRPYYEQYF
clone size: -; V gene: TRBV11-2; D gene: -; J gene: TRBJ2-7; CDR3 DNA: TGTGCCGGCAGCCCCCAAACGGGAAGGGGCTACGAGCAGTACTTC; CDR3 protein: CAGSPQTGRGYEQYF
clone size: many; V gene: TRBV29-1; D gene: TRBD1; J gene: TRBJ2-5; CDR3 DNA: TGCAGCGTGGGGACAGGCCTACAAGAGACCCAGTACTTC; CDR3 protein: CSVGTGLQETQYF
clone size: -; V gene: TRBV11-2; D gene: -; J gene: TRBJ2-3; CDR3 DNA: TGTGCCAGCAGCTCGGGAGTCACAGATACGCAGTATTTT; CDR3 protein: CASSSGVTDTQYF
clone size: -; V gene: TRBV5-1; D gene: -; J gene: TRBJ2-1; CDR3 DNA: TGCGCCAGCAGCTTGGAAGGGTTAGGGAGGGAGCAGTTCTTC; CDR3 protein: CASSLEGLGREQFF
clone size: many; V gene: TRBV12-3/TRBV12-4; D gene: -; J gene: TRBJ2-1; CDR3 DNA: TGTGCCAGCAGTTTAGAGGGGACATCCTGGAATGAGCAGTTCTTC; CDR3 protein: CASSLEGTSWNEQFF
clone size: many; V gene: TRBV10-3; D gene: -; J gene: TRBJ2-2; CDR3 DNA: TGTGCCATCAGTGAGCAATCCGGGGAGCTGTTTTTT; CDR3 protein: CAISEQSGELFF
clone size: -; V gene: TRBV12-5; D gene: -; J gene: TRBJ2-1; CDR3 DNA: TGTGCTAGTGGTTTGGACACCCACCCCGGACATGAGCAGTTCTTC; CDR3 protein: CASGLDTHPGHEQFF
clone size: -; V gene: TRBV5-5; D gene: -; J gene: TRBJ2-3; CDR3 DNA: TGTGGCAGCAGTTTGGGTGGCAGGGCTGATACGCAGTATTTT; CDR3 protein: CGSSLGGRADTQYF
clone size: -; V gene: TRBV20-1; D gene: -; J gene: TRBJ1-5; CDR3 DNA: TGCAGTACTCTCCGGGACACTAGCAATCAGCCCCAGCATTTT; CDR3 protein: CSTLRDTSNQPQHF
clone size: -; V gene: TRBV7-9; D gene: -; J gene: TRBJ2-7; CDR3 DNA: TGTGCCAGCAGCTTTACCTACGAGCATTACTTC; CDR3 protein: CASSFTYEHYF
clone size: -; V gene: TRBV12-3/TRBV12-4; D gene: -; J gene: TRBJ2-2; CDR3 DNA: TGTGCCAGCAGTCGAGGGACCATAGCGAACACAGGGGAGCTGTTTTTT; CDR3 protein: CASSRGTIANTGELFF
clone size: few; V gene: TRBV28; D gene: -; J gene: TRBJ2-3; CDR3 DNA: TGTGCCAGCAGTTTACGTGGGTACCCAGCACAAAGCACAGATACGCAGTATTTT; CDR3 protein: CASSLRGYPAQSTDTQYF
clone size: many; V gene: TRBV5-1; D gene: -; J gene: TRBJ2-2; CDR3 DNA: TGCGCCAGCAGCATGGACCGGGTTAACACCGGGGAGCTGTTTTTT; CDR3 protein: CASSMDRVNTGELFF
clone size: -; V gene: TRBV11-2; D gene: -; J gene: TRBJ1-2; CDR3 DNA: TGTGCCAGCAGCTCATCTATGTGTGACTACACCTTC; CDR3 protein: CASSSSMCDYTF
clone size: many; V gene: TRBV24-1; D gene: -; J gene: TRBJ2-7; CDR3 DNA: TGTGCCACCAGTGGCCCGGGGCATTACCCAATCTACGAGCAGTACTTC; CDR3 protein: CATSGPGHYPIYEQYF
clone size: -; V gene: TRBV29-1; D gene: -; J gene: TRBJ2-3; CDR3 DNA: TGCAGCGTTGATCGACTAGCTGGGGGCACAGAAACGCAGTATTTT; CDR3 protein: CSVDRLAGGTETQYF
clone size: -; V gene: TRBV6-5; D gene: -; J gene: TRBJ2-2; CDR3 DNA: TGTGGCAGCAGTTACGGCCCCTCGGTCCCCGGGGAGCTATTTTTT; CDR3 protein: CGSSYGPSVPGELFF
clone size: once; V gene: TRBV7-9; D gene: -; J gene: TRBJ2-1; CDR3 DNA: TGTGCCAGCAGCTTAAGGGGTATGGGCGCCTACAATGAGCAGTTCTTC; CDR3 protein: CASSLRGMGAYNEQFF